This T cell receptor beta chain was sequenced for a study of blood T cell repertoires in COVID-19. Across the whole study: T cells, B-cell-depleted T cells, or PBMCs provided the cDNA or gDNA that served as material.

CDR3 length: 16 residues. V lost 3 bases and J lost 0; bases outside the gene matches: 4. The germline CDR1 and CDR2 sequences are SGHNT and YYREEE (reference sequence). Participants, roughly 18 to 89 years old, spanned approximately 26 US areas. Donors in Cohort 3 counted as recovered after two negative PCRs, clearance, or symptom resolution. As handled by the study authors: How many nucleated cells were present was estimated from reference gene primer amplification. Sequencing was performed with immunoSEQ multiplex PCR; in TCRdb, only in-frame clones are kept and a portion is missing. V, J and clone size are taken as reported in that table, and D and trimming were inferred from the DNA itself. The sample has about 220,000 clones; around 90% are singletons.

Input material: PBMCs or T cells enriched from blood (not recorded which). This clonotype was sampled from a young woman who had recovered from COVID-19. This chain connects TRBV5-4 to TRBJ2-2; 8 bases fit TRBD1. CDR3 in amino acids: CASSSPGQANTGELFF. The CDR3 DNA sequence: TGTGCCAGCAGCTCACCGGGACAGGCGAACACCGGGGAGCTGTTTTTT.